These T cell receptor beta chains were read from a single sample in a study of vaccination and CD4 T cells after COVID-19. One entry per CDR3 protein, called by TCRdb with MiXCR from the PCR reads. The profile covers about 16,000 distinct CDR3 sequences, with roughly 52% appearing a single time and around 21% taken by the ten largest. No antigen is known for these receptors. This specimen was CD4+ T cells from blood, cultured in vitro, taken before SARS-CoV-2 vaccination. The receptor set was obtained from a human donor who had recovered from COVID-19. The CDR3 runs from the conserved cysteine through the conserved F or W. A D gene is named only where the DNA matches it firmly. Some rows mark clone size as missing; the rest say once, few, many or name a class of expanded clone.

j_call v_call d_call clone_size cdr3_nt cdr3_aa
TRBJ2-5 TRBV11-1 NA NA TGTGCCAGCAGCCCCACGCGGAGGACCAAAGAGACCCAGTACTTC CASSPTRRTKETQYF
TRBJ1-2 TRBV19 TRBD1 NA TGTGCCAGTAGTATCCCGGGACAGGGGGGCTATGGCTACACCTTC CASSIPGQGGYGYTF
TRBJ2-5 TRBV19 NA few TGTGCCAGTAGAGAGGCATACCAAGAGACCCAGTACTTC CASREAYQETQYF
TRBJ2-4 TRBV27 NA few TGTGCCAGCAGCTCGTGGGCCAAAAACATTCAGTACTTC CASSSWAKNIQYF
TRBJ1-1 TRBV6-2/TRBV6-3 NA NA TGTGCCAGCAGTCCCCACAGTTATATGAACACTGAAGCTTTCTTT CASSPHSYMNTEAFF
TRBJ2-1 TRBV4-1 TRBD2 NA TGCGCCAGCAGCCAAGACGTTCGCGGGAGCTCCTACAATGAGCAGTTCTTC CASSQDVRGSSYNEQFF
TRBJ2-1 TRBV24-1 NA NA TGTGCCACCGCTGGGAACAATGAGCAGTTCTTC CATAGNNEQFF
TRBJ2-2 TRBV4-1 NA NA TGCGCCAGCAGCCAAGGACGAGGGATGGGTAGTGGCGGGGAGCTGTTTTTT CASSQGRGMGSGGELFF
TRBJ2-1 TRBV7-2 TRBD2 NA TGTGCCAGCACTCATAGGCGGGCAGATACTAGCGGGAGACACAATGAGCAGTTCTTC CASTHRRADTSGRHNEQFF
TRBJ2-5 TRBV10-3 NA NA TGTGCCATCAGTGGCGGGGTAGAGACCCAGTACTTC CAISGGVETQYF
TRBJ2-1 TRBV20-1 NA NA TGCAGTCTAGACAGGAACCAAAATGAGCAGTTCTTC CSLDRNQNEQFF
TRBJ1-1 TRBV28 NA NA TGTGCCAGCAGTCCGGTCCCGGCGGGAGGTGACACTGAAGCTTTCTTT CASSPVPAGGDTEAFF
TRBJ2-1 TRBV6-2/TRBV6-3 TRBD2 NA TGTGCCAGCAGTTACAGGCATGGGAGCGGGAGGGGCCCTGAGCAGTTCTTC CASSYRHGSGRGPEQFF
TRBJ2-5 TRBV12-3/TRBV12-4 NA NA TGTGCCAGCAGTTTTACTCCAGAACTATTGAAGACCCAGTACTTC CASSFTPELLKTQYF
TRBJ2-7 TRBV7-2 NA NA TGTGCCAGCAGCTTAGAGCAGGGAAACAACGAGCAGTACTTC CASSLEQGNNEQYF
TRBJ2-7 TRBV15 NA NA TGTGCCACCAGCGAGCAGGGAGTCTCCTACGAGCAGTACTTC CATSEQGVSYEQYF
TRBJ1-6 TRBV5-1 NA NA TGCGCCAGCAGCGGTTCATGGGGGTACAATTCACCCCTCCACTTT CASSGSWGYNSPLHF
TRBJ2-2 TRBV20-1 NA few TGCAGTGCTAGGCGGGGACCAACCCACGGGGAGCTGTTTTTT CSARRGPTHGELFF
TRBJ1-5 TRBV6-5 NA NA TGTGCCAGCAGTTACGGGGGACCCCGAGGCAATCAGCCCCAGCATTTT CASSYGGPRGNQPQHF
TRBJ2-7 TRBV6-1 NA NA TGTGCCAGCAGTGAAAAGGGACGGAGCCCCTACGAGCAGTACTTC CASSEKGRSPYEQYF
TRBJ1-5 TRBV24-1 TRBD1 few TGTGCCACCAGTGATTCAGACAGGGCATCCCAGCATTTT CATSDSDRASQHF
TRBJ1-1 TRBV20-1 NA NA TGCAGTGCCCTTGTGAACACTGAAGCTTTCTTT CSALVNTEAFF